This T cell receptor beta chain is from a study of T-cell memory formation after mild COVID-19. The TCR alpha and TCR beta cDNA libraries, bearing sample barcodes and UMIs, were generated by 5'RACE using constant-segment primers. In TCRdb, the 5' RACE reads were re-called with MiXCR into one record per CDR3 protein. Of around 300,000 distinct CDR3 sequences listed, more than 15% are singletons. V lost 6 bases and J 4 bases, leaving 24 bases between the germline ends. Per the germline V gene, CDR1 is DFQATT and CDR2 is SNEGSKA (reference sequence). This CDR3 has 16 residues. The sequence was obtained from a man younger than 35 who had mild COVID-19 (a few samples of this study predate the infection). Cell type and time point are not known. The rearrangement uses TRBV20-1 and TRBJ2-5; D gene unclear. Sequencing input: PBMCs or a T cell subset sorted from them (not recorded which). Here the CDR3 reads CSAPPAFRVSGETQYF. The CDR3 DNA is TGCAGTGCCCCCCCAGCATTTCGGGTTTCGGGAGAGACCCAGTACTTC.